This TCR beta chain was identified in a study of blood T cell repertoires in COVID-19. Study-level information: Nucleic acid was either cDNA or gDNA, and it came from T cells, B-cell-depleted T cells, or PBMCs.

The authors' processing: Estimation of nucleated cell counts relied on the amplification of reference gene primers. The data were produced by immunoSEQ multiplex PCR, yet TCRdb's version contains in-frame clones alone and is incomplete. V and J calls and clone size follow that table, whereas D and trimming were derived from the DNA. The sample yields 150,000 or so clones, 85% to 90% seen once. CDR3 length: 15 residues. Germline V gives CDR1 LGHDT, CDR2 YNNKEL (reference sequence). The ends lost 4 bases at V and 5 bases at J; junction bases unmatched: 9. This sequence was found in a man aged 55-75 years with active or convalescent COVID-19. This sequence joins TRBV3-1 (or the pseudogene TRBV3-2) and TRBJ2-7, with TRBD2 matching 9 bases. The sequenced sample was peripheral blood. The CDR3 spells CASSPPGLAIHEQYF. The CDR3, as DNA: TGTGCCAGCAGCCCCCCGGGACTAGCAATCCACGAGCAGTACTTC.